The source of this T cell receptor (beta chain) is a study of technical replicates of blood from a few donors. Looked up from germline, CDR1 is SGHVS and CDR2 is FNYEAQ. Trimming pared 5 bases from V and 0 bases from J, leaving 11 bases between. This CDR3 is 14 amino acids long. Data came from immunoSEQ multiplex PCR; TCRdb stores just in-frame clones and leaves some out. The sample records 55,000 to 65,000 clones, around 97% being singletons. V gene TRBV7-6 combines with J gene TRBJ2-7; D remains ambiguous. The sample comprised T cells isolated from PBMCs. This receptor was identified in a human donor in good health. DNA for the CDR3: TGTGCCAGCAGCCGCGGATACCGCTCCTACGAGCAGTACTTC. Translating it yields CASSRGYRSYEQYF.